One and the same sample provided the 3 T cell receptor beta chains below, sequenced in a study of blood T cell repertoires in COVID-19. Produced via immunoSEQ multiplex PCR; TCRdb's table is partial and in-frame only. The sample includes roughly 90,000 clones, 65% to 85% seen only once; the top ten take 25% to 40%. The sequenced material came from peripheral blood. The receptors here all came from a woman of 80 years or more with active or convalescent COVID-19.

The rearrangement uses TRBV24-1 and TRBJ1-4, with D possibly being TRBD1 (5 bases). V was pared by 6 bases and J by 0 bases, with 10 bases between. The CDR3 spans 15 residues. Germline values: CDR1 KGHDR, CDR2 SFDVKD. CDR3 in DNA: TGTGCCACCAGTCCCCGGGGGGCAACTAATGAAAAACTGTTTTTT. Translating it yields CATSPRGATNEKLFF.

This clone was observed a single time. The gene calls are TRBV24-1 and TRBJ1-5; 7 bases are a match to TRBD1. From germline, CDR1 is KGHDR and CDR2 SFDVKD. CDR3 length: 17 amino acids. The V gene end was trimmed by 4 bases and the J gene end by 4 bases; junction bases not matched to a gene: 12. CDR3 bases: TGTGCCACCAGTGACTCAAAAAGGGGGCCAGGGAATCAGCCCCAGCATTTT. It translates to CATSDSKRGPGNQPQHF.

This clone was counted a few times. V is TRBV19 and J is TRBJ1-5, with D hard to call. Germline V gene data show CDR1 as LNHDA and CDR2 as SQIVND (reference sequence). This CDR3 has 14 amino acids. Trimming took off 7 bases at V and 6 bases at J, with 16 bases between the two ends. CDR3 amino acids: CASMFSGVFQPQHF. Here the CDR3 DNA reads TGTGCCAGTATGTTTAGCGGGGTTTTTCAGCCCCAGCATTTT.